The 4 T cell receptor beta chains listed next were all sequenced from one sample in a study of T cell changes during pregnancy in multiple sclerosis. The method was immunoSEQ multiplex PCR; TCRdb's version includes in-frame clones alone and lacks a portion of them. The sample holds approximately 48,000 clones; under 95% are singletons and the top ten take 0.55% to 0.75%. This material consisted of CD4+ T cells from peripheral blood mononuclear cells, taken in the second trimester of pregnancy. These receptors came from a female donor with multiple sclerosis, enrolled in a pregnancy study.

This chain links TRBV7-2 with TRBJ1-1; D is unclear. This CDR3 comprises 13 residues. Germline CDR1 is SGHTA and CDR2 is FQGNSA. V dropped 1 base and J dropped 7 bases, with 10 bases sitting between them. CDR3 DNA: TGTGCCAGCAGCTTAGGGCGGAACCTTGAAGCTTTCTTT. It encodes CASSLGRNLEAFF.

The rearrangement links TRBV5-6 to TRBJ2-5, with 7 bases identical to TRBD1. The V gene end was trimmed by 1 base and the J gene end by 2 bases; junction bases not matched to a gene: 8. The CDR3 has 16 residues. Germline-derived CDR1 and CDR2 are SGHDT and YYEEEE. In DNA, the CDR3 is TGTGCCAGCAGCTTGCCCCTGGACAGGCATCAAGAGACCCAGTACTTC. It codes for CASSLPLDRHQETQYF.

CDR3 DNA sequence: TGTGCCAGCAGCCAAGATATGAGAAACGAGCAGTACTTC. Encoded protein: CASSQDMRNEQYF. V usage is TRBV4-2 and J usage is TRBJ2-5, with D hard to call. Near its end, the DNA agrees better with TRBJ2-7, so the J call may be wrong. The V gene's germline CDR1 is LGHNA and CDR2 YNFKEQ. The CDR3 totals 13 residues.

The J gene is TRBJ1-6, the V gene TRBV19; 7 bases agree with TRBD1. The CDR3 has 15 residues. Trimming removed 5 bases from V and 5 bases from J; junction bases left unmatched: 6. The germline V gene encodes CDR1 LNHDA and CDR2 SQIVND (reference sequence). CDR3 bases: TGTGCCAGTAGTTCCACAGGGGCGAATAATTCACCCCTCCACTTT. Its translation is CASSSTGANNSPLHF.